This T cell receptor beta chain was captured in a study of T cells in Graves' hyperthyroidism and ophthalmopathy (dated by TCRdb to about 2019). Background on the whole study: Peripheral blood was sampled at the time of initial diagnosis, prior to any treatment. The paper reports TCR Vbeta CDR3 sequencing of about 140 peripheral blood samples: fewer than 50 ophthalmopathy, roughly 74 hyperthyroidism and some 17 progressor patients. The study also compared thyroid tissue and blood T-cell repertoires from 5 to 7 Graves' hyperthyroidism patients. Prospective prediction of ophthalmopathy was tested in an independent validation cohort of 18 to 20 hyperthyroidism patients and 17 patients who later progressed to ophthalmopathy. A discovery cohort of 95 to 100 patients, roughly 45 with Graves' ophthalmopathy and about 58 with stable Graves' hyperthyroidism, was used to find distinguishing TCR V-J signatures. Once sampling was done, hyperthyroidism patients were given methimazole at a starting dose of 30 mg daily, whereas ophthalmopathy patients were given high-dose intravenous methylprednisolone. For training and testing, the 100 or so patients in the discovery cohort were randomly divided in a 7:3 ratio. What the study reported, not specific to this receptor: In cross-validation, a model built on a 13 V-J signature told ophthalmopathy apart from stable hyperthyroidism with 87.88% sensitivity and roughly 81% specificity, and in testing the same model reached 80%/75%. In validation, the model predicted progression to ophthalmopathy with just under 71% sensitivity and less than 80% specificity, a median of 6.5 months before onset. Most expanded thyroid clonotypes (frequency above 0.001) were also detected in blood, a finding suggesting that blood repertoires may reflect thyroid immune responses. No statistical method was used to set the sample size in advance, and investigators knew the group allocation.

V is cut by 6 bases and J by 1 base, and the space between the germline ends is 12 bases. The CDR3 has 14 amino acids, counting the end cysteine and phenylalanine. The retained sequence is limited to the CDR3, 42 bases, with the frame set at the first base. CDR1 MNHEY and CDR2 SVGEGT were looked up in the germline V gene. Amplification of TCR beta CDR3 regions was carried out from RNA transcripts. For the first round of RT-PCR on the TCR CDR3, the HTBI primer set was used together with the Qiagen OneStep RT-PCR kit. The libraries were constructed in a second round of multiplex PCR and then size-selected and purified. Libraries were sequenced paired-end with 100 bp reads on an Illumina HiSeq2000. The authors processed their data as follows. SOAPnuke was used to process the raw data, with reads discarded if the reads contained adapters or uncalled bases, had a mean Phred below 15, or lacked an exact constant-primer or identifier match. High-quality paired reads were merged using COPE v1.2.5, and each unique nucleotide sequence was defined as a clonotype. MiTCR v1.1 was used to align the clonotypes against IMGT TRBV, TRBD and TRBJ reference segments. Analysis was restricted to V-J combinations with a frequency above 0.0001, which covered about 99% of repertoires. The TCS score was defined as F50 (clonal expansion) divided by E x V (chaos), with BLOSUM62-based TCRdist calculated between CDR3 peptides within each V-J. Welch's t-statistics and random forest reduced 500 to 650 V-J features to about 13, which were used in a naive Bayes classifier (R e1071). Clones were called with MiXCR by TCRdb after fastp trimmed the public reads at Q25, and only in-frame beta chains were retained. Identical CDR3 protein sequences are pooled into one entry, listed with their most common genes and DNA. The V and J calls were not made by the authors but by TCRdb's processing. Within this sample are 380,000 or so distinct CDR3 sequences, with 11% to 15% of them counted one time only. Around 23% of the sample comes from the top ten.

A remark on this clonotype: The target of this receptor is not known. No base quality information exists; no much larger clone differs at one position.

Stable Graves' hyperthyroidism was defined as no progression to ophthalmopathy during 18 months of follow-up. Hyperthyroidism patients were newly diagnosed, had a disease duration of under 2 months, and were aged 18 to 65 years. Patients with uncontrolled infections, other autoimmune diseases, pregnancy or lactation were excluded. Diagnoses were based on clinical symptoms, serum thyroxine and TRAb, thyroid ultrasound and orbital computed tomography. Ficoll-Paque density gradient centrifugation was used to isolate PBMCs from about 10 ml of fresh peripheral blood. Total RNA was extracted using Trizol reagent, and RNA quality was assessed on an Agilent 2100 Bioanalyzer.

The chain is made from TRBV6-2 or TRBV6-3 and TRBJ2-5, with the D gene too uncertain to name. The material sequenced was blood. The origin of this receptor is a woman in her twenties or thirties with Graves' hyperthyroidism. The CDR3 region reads CASSPARIQETQYF. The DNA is TGTGCCAGCAGCCCCGCTAGGATCCAAGAGACCCAGTACTTC.